The 15 T cell receptor beta chains below come from one sample, sequenced in a study of technical replicates of blood from a few donors. Using immunoSEQ multiplex PCR, the repertoire was profiled, and TCRdb retains in-frame clones only, with some absent. The sample has fewer than 75,000 clones, 85% to 95% seen once. Sequenced material: T cells isolated from PBMCs. All receptors come from a human donor in good health.

The chain joins TRBV7-8 to TRBJ2-7; 11 positions agree with TRBD1. The CDR3 runs to 14 residues. Trimming at V came to 6 bases and at J to 3 bases, leaving 4 bases not matched to a gene. CDR1 SGHVS and CDR2 FQNEAQ come from the germline V gene. CDR3 sequence: CASRTGTGGYEQYF. In DNA form, the CDR3 reads TGTGCCAGCAGAACCGGGACAGGGGGCTACGAGCAGTACTTC.

Concerning this clone itself: Sequence at one end of the junction differs from germline and may be a read error. This chain connects TRBV11-2 to TRBJ2-3; D might be TRBD2 (6 bases). Germline-derived CDR1 and CDR2 are SGHAT and FQNNGV. There are 12 residues in the CDR3. The CDR3 DNA sequence: TGCTCAAGTTCGGGGGTCACCGATACGCAGTATTTT. This encodes CSSSGVTDTQYF.

This clone has a single count. The chain joins TRBV19 to TRBJ2-7; 10 nucleotides agree with TRBD1. Looked up from germline, CDR1 is LNHDA and CDR2 is SQIVND (reference sequence). With 10 bases clipped from V and 5 bases from J, the junction kept 8 bases outside the gene matches. The CDR3 contains 13 residues. CDR3 nucleotide sequence: TGTGCCACCCTGGGACAGGGGAGTCACGAGCAGTACTTC. The encoded protein is CATLGQGSHEQYF.

The chain uses TRBV28 and TRBJ2-1; perhaps TRBD2 as D (6 bases). This CDR3 contains 16 residues. Trimming took off 0 bases at V and 5 bases at J, with 14 bases between the two ends. Germline V gene lookup returns CDR1 MDHEN and CDR2 SYDVKM. Here the CDR3 reads CASSLWGREHHNEQFF. For the CDR3, the DNA is TGTGCCAGCAGTTTATGGGGACGGGAGCACCACAATGAGCAGTTCTTC. Full variable domain (outside the CDR3, taken from reference TRBV28 and TRBJ2-1): DVKVTQSSRYLVKRTGEKVFLECVQDMDHENMFWYRQDPGLGLRLIYFSYDVKMKEKGDIPEGYSVSREKKERFSLILESASTNQTSMYLCASSLWGREHHNEQFFGPGTRLTVL.

The gene calls are TRBV4-1 and TRBJ2-1; D may be TRBD1 (7 bases). V lost 3 bases, J lost 9 bases, and 12 bases lay in between. Germline V gives CDR1 MGHRA, CDR2 YSYEKL. The CDR3 has 13 residues. The CDR3 loop reads CASSQDYRGEQFF. CDR3 coding DNA: TGCGCCAGCAGCCAGGACTACAGGGGTGAGCAGTTCTTC.

V is TRBV18 and J is TRBJ2-7; 10 positions match TRBD2. The CDR3 covers 17 residues. Germline trimming cut 3 bases from V and 3 bases from J; bases unmatched to any gene: 11. The V gene's germline CDR1 is KGHSH and CDR2 LQKENI. CDR3 protein: CASSPSAGGPSVYEQYF. CDR3 in DNA: TGTGCCAGCTCACCTTCAGCGGGAGGGCCTTCCGTCTACGAGCAGTACTTC.

V and J are TRBV4-1 and TRBJ2-5; the match to TRBD1 covers 8 bases. Germline CDR1 is MGHRA and CDR2 is YSYEKL. The CDR3 is 15 amino acids. The junction had 7 bases not matched to a gene; V was cut back by 3 bases and J by 4 bases. CDR3 sequence (DNA): TGCGCCAGCAGCCACCCAGGACAGGGTTTAGAGACCCAGTACTTC. Translation gives CASSHPGQGLETQYF.

The rearrangement uses TRBV19 and TRBJ1-4; TRBD1 matches 9 bases. The germline CDR1 and CDR2 sequences are LNHDA and SQIVND (reference sequence). V lost 4 bases, J lost 7 bases, and 4 bases stayed unmatched. The CDR3 spans 14 residues. The CDR3 here is CASSTGQGGEKLFF. The CDR3 DNA sequence: TGTGCCAGTAGTACGGGACAGGGTGGTGAAAAACTGTTTTTT.

The chain carries TRBV7-2 and TRBJ2-1, with TRBD2 identical over 12 bases. The J segment lost 7 bases and the V segment lost 5 bases, leaving 6 bases of the junction unmatched. Germline values: CDR1 SGHTA, CDR2 FQGNSA. The CDR3 contains 15 residues. CDR3: CASSKRGTSGNEQFF. DNA for the CDR3: TGTGCCAGCAGCAAAAGGGGGACTAGCGGGAATGAGCAGTTCTTC.

This chain links TRBV18 with TRBJ2-1; D unresolved. CDR1 and CDR2 (germline): KGHSH, LQKENI. The CDR3 extends over 13 amino acids. Trimming shortened V by 0 bases and J by 9 bases, and 9 bases separated the two germline ends. CDR3 sequence: CASSPPVATEQFF. The CDR3 bases are TGTGCCAGCTCACCACCCGTAGCAACTGAGCAGTTCTTC. The variable domain in full, completed from reference TRBV18 and TRBJ2-1, reads NAGVMQNPRHLVRRRGQEARLRCSPMKGHSHVYWYRQLPEEGLKFMVYLQKENIIDESGMPKERFSAEFPKEGPSILRIQQVVRGDSAAYFCASSPPVATEQFFGPGTRLTVL.

V usage is TRBV10-3 and J usage is TRBJ2-7; 9 bases are shared with TRBD1. The length of the CDR3 is 15 residues. Germline V gene sequence: CDR1 ENHRY, CDR2 SYGVKD. V shed 0 bases and J 8 bases; nucleotides not matched to a gene: 8. CDR3 sequence: CAISESYGTGHKQYF. The CDR3 nucleotides read TGTGCCATCAGTGAGTCCTATGGGACAGGGCATAAGCAGTACTTC.

This clone was counted once. The rearrangement joins TRBV27 to TRBJ1-2, with 12 bases lining up with TRBD1. This CDR3 region has 15 residues. V shed 4 bases and J 8 bases; nucleotides not matched to a gene: 8. Germline CDR1 reads MNHEY; CDR2 reads SMNVEV (reference sequence). The DNA for the CDR3 is TGTGCCAGCAGTTCCCGGGACAGGGGGCTGGGAGGCTACACCTTC. Its protein is CASSSRDRGLGGYTF.

CDR3 in amino acids: CASSRSGGTYEQYF. The CDR3 DNA follows: TGTGCCAGCAGCAGGAGCGGGGGGACTTACGAGCAGTACTTC. The gene calls are TRBV25-1 and TRBJ2-7; TRBD2 matches at 9 bases. Trimming cost V 6 bases and J 4 bases; bases outside gene matches: 7. The germline V gene encodes CDR1 MGHDK and CDR2 SYGVNS. This CDR3 comprises 14 residues.

The V and J genes are TRBV10-3 and TRBJ2-7, with 9 positions matching TRBD1. Unmatched junction bases numbered 10, after V lost 10 bases and J lost 3 bases. This CDR3 contains 14 residues. CDR1 is ENHRY, CDR2 SYGVKD, per germline. CDR3 DNA sequence: TGTGCCACCAGCGGGCGGACAGGGGTCTACGAGCAGTACTTC. Its protein product is CATSGRTGVYEQYF.

V usage is TRBV19 and J usage is TRBJ1-1, with D hard to call. Per the germline V gene, CDR1 is LNHDA and CDR2 is SQIVND (reference sequence). Trimming took 3 bases from V and 0 from J, leaving 11 bases between them. CDR3 length: 15 amino acids. Here the CDR3 DNA reads TGTGCCAGTAGTATCTTGTCCACAGTGAACACTGAAGCTTTCTTT. Encoded protein: CASSILSTVNTEAFF.